The present entry profiles one T cell receptor (beta chain) with its context. The sample belongs to a study of sequential checkpoint blockade in melanoma. TCRdb's table, derived via immunoSEQ multiplex PCR, lists solely in-frame clones and lacks some. This sample has roughly 4,000 clones, with around half found just once. Deletions cut 3 bases from V and 5 bases from J, with 10 bases between. This CDR3 spans 13 amino acids. Germline CDR1 and CDR2: SGHVS and FNYEAQ. As to treatment: randomized to nivolumab then ipilimumab (arm A) or the reverse (arm B). DNA-damaging chemotherapy had not been given to any patient beforehand.

The source was CD8+ T cells sorted from blood (inferred from file names), collected from a patient given nivolumab and ipilimumab in sequence. The sequence derives from a human donor with melanoma. This chain uses TRBV7-6 with TRBJ1-2, with a weak D call TRBD1 (6 bases). The DNA for the CDR3 is TGTGCCAGCAGCTTGGCAGGGGATTATGGCTACACCTTC. This gives the protein CASSLAGDYGYTF.